This T cell receptor beta chain was observed in a study of T cell changes during pregnancy in multiple sclerosis. This clone was seen only a few times. Using immunoSEQ multiplex PCR, the repertoire was profiled, and TCRdb retains in-frame clones only, with some absent. The profile shows 60,000 or so clones, about 90% of them singletons. Trimming removed 0 bases at V and 4 bases at J, with 10 bases between. The CDR3 covers 16 residues. Germline CDR1 LNHNV, CDR2 YYDKDF (reference sequence). The sequence was obtained from a female donor in good health, enrolled as a control in a pregnancy study. Sample: peripheral blood, taken in the second trimester of pregnancy. The V gene is TRBV15, the J gene TRBJ2-6; D is perhaps TRBD1 (6 bases). CDR3 sequence reads: CATSREGAGGANVLTF. The CDR3 coding sequence is TGTGCCACCAGCAGAGAGGGGGCTGGCGGGGCCAACGTCCTGACTTTC.